This is a list of T cell receptor beta chains from one sample in a study of cytomegalovirus exposure and HLA in healthy donors. Profiled with immunoSEQ multiplex PCR; TCRdb holds only in-frame clones, not every one. The sample records over 100,000 clones, roughly 80% being singletons. The source material was PBMCs. These receptors were obtained from a male donor in good health and CMV-seronegative. CDR3s include the opening cysteine and the closing phenylalanine or tryptophan. The D gene is left open where the match is weak. Clone size, where shown, is once, few, many, or a class for clones that have expanded.

length	size	D	V	J	CDR3	DNA
18	-	TRBD2	TRBV5-6	TRBJ2-3	CASSLGLAGRTGTDTQYF	TGTGCCAGCAGCTTGGGACTAGCGGGGCGAACTGGCACAGATACGCAGTATTTT
17	few	TRBD2	TRBV27	TRBJ2-7	CASSRGVAGGPGYEQYF	TGTGCCAGCAGTCGGGGGGTAGCGGGAGGGCCTGGGTACGAGCAGTACTTC
14	once	-	TRBV4-3	TRBJ2-7	CASSQGYGTYEQYF	TGCGCCAGCAGCCAGGGGTACGGGACCTACGAGCAGTACTTC
16	few	-	TRBV7-9	TRBJ2-7	CASSLGGAGGEYEQYF	TGTGCCAGCAGCTTAGGGGGGGCAGGGGGAGAATACGAGCAGTACTTC
13	-	-	TRBV11-2	TRBJ2-7	CASSYRGSGEQYF	TGTGCCAGCAGCTATCGGGGGTCGGGGGAGCAGTACTTC
14	once	-	TRBV6-1	TRBJ1-2	CASTQEGANYGYTF	TGTGCCAGCACCCAAGAGGGCGCTAACTATGGCTACACCTTC
15	-	-	TRBV28	TRBJ2-7	CASKGQAEGFYEQYF	TGTGCCAGCAAGGGACAAGCGGAAGGTTTCTACGAGCAGTACTTC
16	-	TRBD2	TRBV28	TRBJ2-1	CASSPRTSGRDNEQFF	TGTGCCAGCAGTCCGCGGACTAGCGGGAGAGACAATGAGCAGTTCTTC
14	-	-	TRBV6-1	TRBJ1-5	CASSGGRNNQPQHF	TGTGCCAGCAGTGGGGGGAGGAACAATCAGCCCCAGCATTTT
14	-	TRBD2	TRBV5-1	TRBJ2-3	CASRETAGVDTQYF	TGCGCCAGCAGGGAGACGGCGGGGGTAGATACGCAGTATTTT
16	-	-	TRBV4-2	TRBJ2-3	CASSQGLGSSFDTQYF	TGTGCCAGCAGCCAGGGTTTAGGGAGTTCTTTTGATACGCAGTATTTT
17	-	TRBD1	TRBV9	TRBJ2-5	CASSVYGGTGGRETQYF	TGTGCCAGCAGCGTATATGGGGGGACAGGGGGAAGGGAGACCCAGTACTTC
15	few	-	TRBV5-1	TRBJ1-1	CASSLIGGQNTEAFF	TGCGCCAGCAGCTTGATCGGCGGCCAGAACACTGAAGCTTTCTTT
13	-	TRBD1	TRBV29-1	TRBJ1-2	CSVGQGERSGYTF	TGCAGCGTCGGACAGGGTGAAAGGTCTGGCTACACCTTC
14	once	TRBD1	TRBV7-8	TRBJ1-6	CASSRDSYNSPLHF	TGTGCCAGCAGCCGGGACAGCTATAATTCACCCCTCCACTTT
13	-	-	TRBV7-9	TRBJ1-4	CSSSLRPREKLFF	TGTTCCAGCAGCTTACGCCCCAGGGAAAAACTGTTTTTT
13	few	-	TRBV14	TRBJ2-5	CASSQEYPETQYF	TGTGCCAGCAGCCAAGAATATCCAGAGACCCAGTACTTC
15	-	TRBD2	TRBV19	TRBJ2-7	CASSILAGSSYEQYF	TGTGCCAGTAGTATACTAGCGGGGAGCTCCTACGAGCAGTACTTC
14	-	TRBD1	TRBV27	TRBJ2-7	CASSPRRGTYEQYF	TGTGCCAGCAGTCCCCGCAGGGGGACCTACGAGCAGTACTTC
19	few	TRBD2	TRBV4-2	TRBJ2-2	CASSQGYGLAATNTGELFF	TGTGCCAGCAGCCAAGGGTACGGACTAGCGGCTACGAACACCGGGGAGCTGTTTTTT
13	-	TRBD1	TRBV7-9	TRBJ2-7	CASSMGTAYEQYF	TGTGCCAGCAGCATGGGGACAGCTTACGAGCAGTACTTC
16	few	TRBD2	TRBV28	TRBJ2-1	CASSTPNAGGYNEQFF	TGTGCCAGCAGTACCCCGAATGCGGGAGGCTACAATGAGCAGTTCTTC
15	-	-	TRBV7-9	TRBJ2-2	CASSQKRTNTGELFF	TGTGCCAGCAGCCAAAAGAGGACGAACACCGGGGAGCTGTTTTTT
14	-	-	TRBV28	TRBJ2-7	CASTLRGRGYEQYF	TGTGCCAGCACCCTCAGGGGAAGGGGCTACGAGCAGTACTTC